The following is a T cell receptor (beta chain) sequence with its context. The data are from a study of blood T cell repertoires in COVID-19. Trimming removed 4 bases at V and 6 bases at J, with 11 bases between. The germline gives CDR1 SGHDT, CDR2 YYEEEE. The CDR3 totals 12 residues. Profiling relied on immunoSEQ multiplex PCR, and the TCRdb table lists in-frame clones only, not all of them. The repertoire holds some 150,000 clones, with less than 90% as singletons. The receptor was isolated from a woman between 45 and 65 years old who had recovered from COVID-19. V is TRBV5-6 and J is TRBJ2-7, with D perhaps matching TRBD2 (5 bases). The source material was PBMCs or T cells enriched from blood (not recorded which). The CDR3 DNA follows: TGTGCCAGCAGCGCGGGTCCCATCGAGCAGTACGTC. It yields the protein CASSAGPIEQYV.